A single sample is the source of the 30 T cell receptor beta chains below, sequenced in a study of blood T cells in healthy people across ages. It was with a sample-barcoded 5' primer and a J-beta primer mix that a second PCR of roughly 7 to 11 cycles was run. Via MiXCR, TCRdb re-called the 5' RACE reads, giving one row per CDR3 protein. This sample has some 760,000 distinct CDR3 sequences, with 20% to 25% found just once. The same specimen was also included in a second study, on T cells of mothers and their children.

Specimen: blood. Receptors were obtained from a boy between 10 and 17 years old in good health.

The V call is TRBV2, the J call TRBJ2-7; 8 bases are a match to TRBD1. With 1 base clipped from V and 5 bases from J, the junction kept 4 bases outside the gene matches. Germline CDR1 reads SNHLY; CDR2 reads FYNNEI. CDR3 length equals 14 residues. DNA for the CDR3: TGTGCCAGCAGTGAAGACCGGACAGGGAACGAGCAGTACTTC. This encodes CASSEDRTGNEQYF.

This clonotype has ten or more counts. This sequence joins TRBV20-1 and TRBJ2-3; tentatively, D is TRBD2 (5 bases). With 0 bases removed from V and 0 bases from J, the gap between germline ends came to 16 bases. Germline CDR1 DFQATT, CDR2 SNEGSKA (reference sequence). This CDR3 spans 17 amino acids. The CDR3 sequence: CSARDLVRATSTDTQYF. The CDR3 region has the DNA TGCAGTGCTAGAGATTTGGTGCGGGCGACTAGCACAGATACGCAGTATTTT.

This clonotype has only a few counts. This chain connects TRBV7-2 to TRBJ2-2; a possible D gene is TRBD2 (5 bases). CDR1 and CDR2 (germline): SGHTA, FQGNSA. V gave up 10 bases and J gave up 1 base, with 19 bases separating them. The CDR3 loop spans 16 amino acids. The CDR3 reads CAIRLKGRVNTGELFF. The CDR3 region has the DNA TGTGCCATACGCCTCAAAGGGCGGGTGAACACCGGGGAGCTGTTTTTT.

This chain connects TRBV6-1 to TRBJ2-3, with TRBD1 as a possible D gene (6 bases). V dropped 6 bases and J dropped 2 bases, with 15 bases sitting between them. The CDR3 has 15 residues. The germline V gene has CDR1 MNHNS and CDR2 SASEGT. The CDR3 DNA reads TGTGCCAGCAGGACAGGTACTATTATCACAGATACGCAGTATTTT. Amino acid sequence: CASRTGTIITDTQYF.

This clonotype has more than one count but fewer than ten. The J gene is TRBJ2-1, the V gene TRBV29-1, with a tentative D call TRBD2 (6 bases). This CDR3 is built from 14 residues. Trimming removed 7 bases from V and 7 bases from J, with 20 bases in between. Germline CDR1 and CDR2: SQVTM and ANQGSEA. The CDR3 DNA follows: TGCAGCGGGTCGGATGGGGGGTCCGGGAATGAGCAGTTCTTC. Its translation is CSGSDGGSGNEQFF.

Comments on this clonotype: An end of the junction does not agree with germline; a read error may underlie this. V gene TRBV7-9 combines with J gene TRBJ1-2, with D possibly being TRBD1 (5 bases). The CDR3 is 13 amino acids. The germline V gene encodes CDR1 SEHNR and CDR2 FQNEAQ (reference sequence). The CDR3 region is CANSLLVGDGYTF. The CDR3 DNA reads TGTGCCAACAGCTTGCTGGTGGGGGATGGCTACACCTTC. The full variable domain, completed using reference TRBV7-9 and TRBJ1-2, is DTGVSQNPRHKITKRGQNVTFRCDPISEHNRLYWYRQTLGQGPEFLTYFQNEAQLEKSRLLSDRFSAERPKGSFSTLEIQRTEQGDSAMYLCANSLLVGDGYTFGSGTRLTVV.

This clonotype was observed a handful of times. The J gene is TRBJ1-3, the V gene TRBV7-3, with a possible D match to TRBD1 (6 bases). This CDR3 is 16 amino acids long. From germline, CDR1 is SGHTA and CDR2 FQGTGA. The V end was cut by 0 bases, the J end by 1 base, with 10 bases between. The CDR3 DNA follows: TGTGCCAGCAGCTTAACGGGGGGGGCTTCTGGAAACACCATATATTTT. Residues: CASSLTGGASGNTIYF.

The chain links TRBV2 to TRBJ1-2; the D gene is possibly TRBD1 (6 bases). This CDR3 region has 12 residues. V was shortened by 11 bases and J by 5 bases, with 15 bases between the two germline ends. Germline lookup yields CDR1 SNHLY and CDR2 FYNNEI. The CDR3 sequence: CAGSGDKYGYTF. The CDR3 region has the DNA TGTGCCGGATCAGGGGACAAGTATGGCTACACCTTC.

A few counts support this clonotype. J is TRBJ1-2 and V is TRBV18; the D gene is possibly TRBD1 (6 bases). V was clipped by 6 bases and J by 3 bases, with 14 bases between them. Germline V gene sequence: CDR1 KGHSH, CDR2 LQKENI. There are 14 residues in the CDR3. CDR3 residues: CASSPPDSYYGYTF. The CDR3 bases are TGTGCCAGCTCCCCCCCGGACAGTTACTATGGCTACACCTTC.

To note about this clonotype: One junction end does not reproduce the germline sequence, and a read error may be involved. The rearrangement uses TRBV20-1 and TRBJ2-1; D perhaps matches TRBD1 (6 bases). The CDR3 is 13 residues long. Germline CDR1 is DFQATT and CDR2 is SNEGSKA (reference sequence). The CDR3: CSARDSSSNEQFF. In nucleotides, the CDR3 is TGCAGTGCTAGGGACAGCTCCTCCAATGAGCAGTTCTTC.

The gene calls are TRBV7-9 and TRBJ1-4; D is unresolved. Per germline, CDR1 SEHNR and CDR2 FQNEAQ (reference sequence). CDR3 length: 12 amino acids. V was pared by 9 bases and J by 0 bases, with 5 bases between. CDR3 in DNA: TGTGCCAGTCGTACAACTAATGAAAAACTGTTTTTT. Translating gives CASRTTNEKLFF.

The chain carries TRBV5-1 and TRBJ2-3, with TRBD2 matching over 13 bases. CDR3 size: 17 residues. Germline CDR1 is SGHRS and CDR2 is YFSETQ. With V trimmed by 2 bases and J by 3 bases, 6 bases remained unmatched. CDR3 DNA: TGCGCCAGCAGCTTAGGACTAGCGGGAGCGGGAACAGATACGCAGTATTTT. Its protein product is CASSLGLAGAGTDTQYF. The full variable domain, in which reference TRBV5-1 and TRBJ2-3 provide the parts outside the CDR3, is KAGVTQTPRYLIKTRGQQVTLSCSPISGHRSVSWYQQTPGQGLQFLFEYFSETQRNKGNFPGRFSGRQFSNSRSEMNVSTLELGDSALYLCASSLGLAGAGTDTQYFGPGTRLTVL.

With regard to this clonotype: Mismatch with germline at one junction end may stem from a read error. The chain uses TRBV29-1 and TRBJ1-4, with 7 bases aligning to TRBD1. The CDR3 is 15 residues long. The germline V gene has CDR1 SQVTM and CDR2 ANQGSEA. The CDR3 coding sequence is TGTAGCGTTGAGAGGGAGGGGGCCATTAGTGAAAAACTGTTTTTT. Encoded protein: CSVEREGAISEKLFF. Together with reference TRBV29-1 and TRBJ1-4, the CDR3 gives the full variable domain: SAVISQKPSRDICQRGTSLTIQCQVDSQVTMMFWYRQQPGQSLTLIATANQGSEATYESGFVIDKFPISRPNLTFSTLTVSNMSPEDSSIYLCSVEREGAISEKLFFGSGTQLSVL.

This clonotype appeared a few times. In nucleotides, the CDR3 is TGTGCCAGCAGTCTTAGCGGGGGCCCAGGAGATACGCAGTATTTT. Translating it yields CASSLSGGPGDTQYF. The chain couples TRBV6-6 to TRBJ2-3; 9 bases map to TRBD2. With V trimmed by 5 bases and J by 5 bases, 8 bases remained unmatched. The CDR3 sequence is 15 residues long. Per the germline V gene, CDR1 is MNHNY and CDR2 is SVGAGI (reference sequence).

The chain combines TRBV7-9 with TRBJ1-1; no definite D call. This CDR3 is 17 amino acids long. V was pared by 0 bases and J by 0 bases, with 14 bases between. CDR1 SEHNR and CDR2 FQNEAQ come from the germline V gene (reference sequence). CDR3 bases: TGTGCCAGCAGCTTAGCAGGTGCTGGGAAAATGAACACTGAAGCTTTCTTT. Translating it yields CASSLAGAGKMNTEAFF.

This rearrangement joins TRBV3-1 to TRBJ2-7, with D possibly TRBD2 on 5 matching bases. The CDR3 is made up of 14 amino acids. V lost 1 base and J 1 base, leaving 8 bases between the germline ends. CDR1 LGHDT and CDR2 YNNKEL come from the germline V gene (reference sequence). DNA for the CDR3: TGTGCCAGCAGCCAAGCGGACTGGTCCTACGAGCAGTACTTC. Translating it yields CASSQADWSYEQYF.

This clonotype was counted a few times. The V call is TRBV24-1, the J call TRBJ1-2, with a tentative D call TRBD1 (5 bases). With 9 bases removed from V and 7 bases from J, the gap between germline ends came to 11 bases. The CDR3 runs to 11 residues. Germline CDR1 reads KGHDR; CDR2 reads SFDVKD. In DNA form, the CDR3 reads TGTGCCACCCGCGGGGGAGGTGGCTACACCTTC. As protein: CATRGGGGYTF.

The chain employs TRBV7-3 and TRBJ2-3, with 9 bases aligning to TRBD1. The CDR3 has 17 amino acids. V lost 4 bases to trimming and J lost 4 bases; unmatched junction nucleotides: 12. The V gene's germline CDR1 is SGHTA and CDR2 FQGTGA. CDR3 region: CASSSLAGTGKADTQYF. The CDR3 bases are TGTGCCAGCAGCTCTCTCGCCGGGACAGGGAAGGCAGATACGCAGTATTTT.

In its sample, this clonotype was seen a few times. The chain uses TRBV19 and TRBJ2-5; D gene unclear. This CDR3 is built from 14 residues. The V end lost 3 bases, the J end lost 1 base, and 9 bases lay between the germline ends. Germline V gene lookup returns CDR1 LNHDA and CDR2 SQIVND (reference sequence). CDR3 DNA: TGTGCCAGTAGTATGGGCAGCGTCCAAGAGACCCAGTACTTC. As protein: CASSMGSVQETQYF.

This chain connects TRBV2 to TRBJ2-7, with D perhaps assigned TRBD1 or TRBD2 (5 bases each). The length of the CDR3 is 13 residues. CDR1 and CDR2 (germline): SNHLY, FYNNEI. V lost 8 bases and J lost 1, with 12 bases in between. CDR3 protein: CASGWGPSYEQYF. CDR3 DNA sequence: TGTGCCAGCGGGTGGGGACCTTCCTACGAGCAGTACTTC. The complete variable domain, with remaining parts taken from reference TRBV2 and TRBJ2-7, reads EPEVTQTPSHQVTQMGQEVILRCVPISNHLYFYWYRQILGQKVEFLVSFYNNEISEKSEIFDDQFSVERPDGSNFTLKIRSTKLEDSAMYFCASGWGPSYEQYFGPGTRLTVT.

In DNA form, the CDR3 reads TGTGCCAGCAGCCCCGGGACTTCACAAGAGACCCAGTACTTC. This sequence encodes CASSPGTSQETQYF. The rearrangement uses TRBV9 and TRBJ2-5; weak D call: TRBD2 (6 bases). The germline V gene encodes CDR1 SGDLS and CDR2 YYNGEE. Trimming stripped 4 bases from V and 2 bases from J, with 12 bases between. The CDR3 runs to 14 residues. The full variable domain, completed using reference TRBV9 and TRBJ2-5, is DSGVTQTPKHLITATGQRVTLRCSPRSGDLSVYWYQQSLDQGLQFLIQYYNGEERAKGNILERFSAQQFPDLHSELNLSSLELGDSALYFCASSPGTSQETQYFGPGTRLLVL.

The sample holds a few counts of this clonotype. The chain links TRBV4-3 to TRBJ1-2; D not certain. This CDR3 comprises 13 residues. V lost 3 bases, J lost 8 bases, and 13 bases lay in between. From germline, CDR1 is LGHNA and CDR2 YSLEER. CDR3 sequence: CASSQSRGSGYTF. CDR3 DNA: TGCGCCAGCAGCCAGTCGCGGGGTTCCGGCTACACCTTC.

The J gene is TRBJ2-1, the V gene TRBV4-3; D might be TRBD2 (5 bases). Germline V gene lookup returns CDR1 LGHNA and CDR2 YSLEER. This CDR3 is built from 18 residues. The germline V and J ends were trimmed by 0 bases and 0 bases, with 15 bases remaining between them. The CDR3 bases are TGCGCCAGCAGCCAAGATAGGCTGGAACTAGGCTCCTACAATGAGCAGTTCTTC. This translates into CASSQDRLELGSYNEQFF.

The chain is built from TRBV6-5 and TRBJ1-5; D is unclear. Germline V gene sequence: CDR1 MNHEY, CDR2 SVGAGI. V lost 2 bases and J 7 bases, leaving 6 bases between the germline ends. CDR3 length: 12 amino acids. The CDR3 sequence is CASSYAGQPQHF. The CDR3 region has the DNA TGTGCCAGCAGTTACGCGGGACAGCCCCAGCATTTT.

V gene TRBV4-2 combines with J gene TRBJ1-6, with TRBD1 matching over 7 bases. CDR1 and CDR2 (germline): LGHNA, YNFKEQ. V was pared by 5 bases and J by 7 bases, with 14 bases of the junction left unmatched. CDR3 length equals 17 residues. The CDR3 DNA reads TGTGCCAGCAGCTCCGGATCAGGGGGAACGGGGAATTCACCCCTCCACTTT. Amino acid sequence: CASSSGSGGTGNSPLHF.

This sequence joins TRBV3-1 and TRBJ2-2, with D possibly TRBD2 on 6 matching bases. CDR3 length equals 17 residues. CDR1 is LGHDT, CDR2 YNNKEL, per germline (reference sequence). The V gene lost 0 bases and the J gene lost 6 bases, with 17 bases spanning the gap. CDR3 in amino acids: CASSQDGGTRGSGELFF. DNA for the CDR3: TGTGCCAGCAGCCAAGATGGGGGGACGCGGGGCTCCGGGGAGCTGTTTTTT.

In this sample, this clonotype turned up many times. V usage is TRBV19 and J usage is TRBJ2-7; maybe TRBD1 (7 bases). The CDR3 runs to 13 residues. CDR1 and CDR2 from the germline V gene are LNHDA and SQIVND (reference sequence). V gave up 8 bases and J gave up 2 bases, with 13 bases separating them. CDR3 nucleotide sequence: TGTGCCAGTTCCCAGGGGGGCCCCTACGAGCAGTACTTC. This translates into CASSQGGPYEQYF. Full variable domain (remainder filled in from reference TRBV19 and TRBJ2-7): DGGITQSPKYLFRKEGQNVTLSCEQNLNHDAMYWYRQDPGQGLRLIYYSQIVNDFQKGDIAEGYSVSREKKESFPLTVTSAQKNPTAFYLCASSQGGPYEQYFGPGTRLTVT.

This chain links TRBV7-2 with TRBJ2-2; 8 bases are a match to TRBD1. Germline CDR1 is SGHTA and CDR2 is FQGNSA. V lost 5 bases to trimming and J lost 6 bases; unmatched junction nucleotides: 8. This CDR3 has 15 residues. CDR3 sequence (DNA): TGTGCCAGCAGCCAGAGGACAGGGAAGGCCGGGGAGCTGTTTTTT. Protein product: CASSQRTGKAGELFF. Supplemented by reference TRBV7-2 and TRBJ2-2, the full variable domain reads GAGVSQSPSNKVTEKGKDVELRCDPISGHTALYWYRQSLGQGLEFLIYFQGNSAPDKSGLPSDRFSAERTGGSVSTLTIQRTQQEDSAVYLCASSQRTGKAGELFFGEGSRLTVL.

The chain is built from TRBV29-1 and TRBJ2-5; no clear D gene. The end of the DNA fits TRBJ2-1 better, so the J call may be wrong. Germline V gives CDR1 SQVTM, CDR2 ANQGSEA. The CDR3 has 13 residues. CDR3 DNA: TGCAGCGTTGAAGCTGGGCGGCGCAATGAGCAGTTCTTC. It encodes CSVEAGRRNEQFF.

The sample holds a few counts of this clonotype. The chain is built from TRBV11-2 and TRBJ2-1, with TRBD2 matching over 7 bases. The ends lost 6 bases at V and 4 bases at J; junction bases unmatched: 12. The CDR3 contains 16 residues. Germline assignment: CDR1 SGHAT and CDR2 FQNNGV. The DNA of the CDR3 is TGTGCCAGCAGGAATTTGAGCGGGAATAGGTACAATGAGCAGTTCTTC. Residues: CASRNLSGNRYNEQFF.